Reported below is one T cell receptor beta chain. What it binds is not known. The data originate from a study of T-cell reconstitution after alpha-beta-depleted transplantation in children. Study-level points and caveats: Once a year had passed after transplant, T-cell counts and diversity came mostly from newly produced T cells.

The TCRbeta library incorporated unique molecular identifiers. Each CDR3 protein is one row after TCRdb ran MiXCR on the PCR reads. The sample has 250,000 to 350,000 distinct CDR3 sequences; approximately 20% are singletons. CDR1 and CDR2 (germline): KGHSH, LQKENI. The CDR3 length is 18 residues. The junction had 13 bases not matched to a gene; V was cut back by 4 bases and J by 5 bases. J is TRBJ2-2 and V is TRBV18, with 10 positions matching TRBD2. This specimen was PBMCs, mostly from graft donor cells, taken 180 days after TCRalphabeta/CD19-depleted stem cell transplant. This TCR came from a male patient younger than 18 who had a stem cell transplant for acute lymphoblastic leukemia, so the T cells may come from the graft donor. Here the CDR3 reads CASSRSASGSVRTGELFF. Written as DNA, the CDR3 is TGTGCCAGCTCACGGTCGGCTAGCGGGAGTGTTCGGACCGGGGAGCTGTTTTTT.